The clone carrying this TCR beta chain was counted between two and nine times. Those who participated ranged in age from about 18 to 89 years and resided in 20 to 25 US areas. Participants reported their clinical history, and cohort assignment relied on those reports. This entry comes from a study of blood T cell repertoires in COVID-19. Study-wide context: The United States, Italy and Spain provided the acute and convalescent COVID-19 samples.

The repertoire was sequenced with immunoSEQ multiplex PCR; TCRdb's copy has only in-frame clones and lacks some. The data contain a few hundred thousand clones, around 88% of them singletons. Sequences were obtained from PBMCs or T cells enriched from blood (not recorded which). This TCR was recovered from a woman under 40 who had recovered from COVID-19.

The CDR3 spells CASSTTGTAKNIQYF. In DNA, the CDR3 is TGTGCCAGCAGCACAACAGGGACGGCCAAAAACATTCAGTACTTC. The chain is built from TRBV28 and TRBJ2-4, with D possibly TRBD1 on 6 matching bases. Germline-derived CDR1 and CDR2 are MDHEN and SYDVKM. The CDR3 spans 15 residues. Trimming took off 6 bases at V and 1 base at J, with 13 bases between the two ends.